The next 12 T cell receptor beta chains were all read from a single sample in a study of blood T cell repertoires in COVID-19. Here immunoSEQ multiplex PCR was the method, and the copy in TCRdb shows in-frame clones only, minus some. The table includes 330,000 or so clones, roughly 87% detected once. Sequencing input: peripheral blood. These receptors originate from a woman in her sixties with COVID-19, enrolled during active disease.

The chain has TRBV6-5 and TRBJ1-1, with a possible D match to TRBD1 (5 bases). Germline assignment: CDR1 MNHEY and CDR2 SVGAGI. The V end was cut by 7 bases, the J end by 1 base, with 13 bases between. The length of the CDR3 is 14 residues. The CDR3 region has the DNA TGTGCCAGCACCGTCGTCGGGGGGAACACTGAAGCTTTCTTT. Amino acids: CASTVVGGNTEAFF.

The count of this clone is one. This chain uses TRBV7-9 with TRBJ1-1; D is perhaps TRBD1 (6 bases). The germline V gene has CDR1 SEHNR and CDR2 FQNEAQ (reference sequence). Trimming cost V 8 bases and J 2 bases, with 12 bases left between them. The CDR3 loop spans 13 amino acids. CDR3 sequence reads: CASLKGVNTEAFF. The CDR3 bases are TGTGCCAGCTTAAAGGGGGTAAACACTGAAGCTTTCTTT.

This clone was seen a single time. This chain connects TRBV5-6 to TRBJ2-1; 10 bases map to TRBD1. V lost 4 bases, J lost 16 bases, and 11 bases stayed unmatched. CDR1 is SGHDT and CDR2 is YYEEEE in the germline V gene. The CDR3 covers 13 residues. The CDR3 spells CASSPSIRTGGFF. The CDR3 coding sequence is TGTGCCAGCAGCCCGAGTATCCGGACAGGGGGTTTCTTC.

This clone was seen repeatedly, ten times or more. J is TRBJ2-7 and V is TRBV7-9, with TRBD1 identical over 10 bases. V gave up 2 bases and J gave up 5 bases; unmatched junction bases: 9. CDR3 length: 16 residues. Germline loops: CDR1 SEHNR, CDR2 FQNEAQ (reference sequence). Here the CDR3 DNA reads TGTGCCAGCAGCTTACAGCGACCGACAGGGGGCGACGAGCAGTACTTC. Protein product: CASSLQRPTGGDEQYF. The full variable domain, completed using reference TRBV7-9 and TRBJ2-7, is DTGVSQNPRHKITKRGQNVTFRCDPISEHNRLYWYRQTLGQGPEFLTYFQNEAQLEKSRLLSDRFSAERPKGSFSTLEIQRTEQGDSAMYLCASSLQRPTGGDEQYFGPGTRLTVT.

The chain links TRBV2 to TRBJ1-1, with D perhaps matching TRBD1 (5 bases). V was cut by 6 bases and J by 11 bases, with 16 bases left in between. The germline V gene encodes CDR1 SNHLY and CDR2 FYNNEI. The CDR3 is 12 amino acids. CDR3 amino acids: CASSLGEEAAFF. Written as DNA, the CDR3 is TGTGCCAGCAGCCTGGGGGAGGAAGCGGCTTTCTTT.

Details on this clone: An end of the junction differs from the germline gene, which may be a read error. The chain recombines TRBV3-1 (or the pseudogene TRBV3-2) with TRBJ1-1; 10 nucleotides match TRBD1. This CDR3 is 11 amino acids long. The germline gives CDR1 LGHDT, CDR2 YNNKEL (reference sequence). CDR3 sequence reads: CASSQGRDRGF. The CDR3 nucleotides are TGTGCCAGCAGCCAAGGCCGGGACAGGGGTTTT.

The chain recombines TRBV18 with TRBJ2-1, with TRBD1 identical over 8 bases. This CDR3 is 14 amino acids long. The germline V gene has CDR1 KGHSH and CDR2 LQKENI. The trim removed 4 bases at V and 3 bases at J, leaving 2 bases unmatched. CDR3 in DNA: TGTGCCAGCTCACGGGACAGGAACTACAATGAGCAGTTCTTC. Its protein product is CASSRDRNYNEQFF.

The CDR3 reads CASSQDSGTEDEAFF. Here the CDR3 DNA reads TGTGCCAGCAGCCAAGATTCCGGGACAGAGGATGAAGCTTTCTTT. The V gene is TRBV14, the J gene TRBJ1-1, with 7 bases fitting TRBD1. V dropped 0 bases and J dropped 7; count of bases not matched to a gene: 8. From germline, CDR1 is SGHDN and CDR2 FVKESK. This CDR3 contains 15 residues.

This chain joins TRBV28 and TRBJ1-2; TRBD1 agrees at 9 bases. Trimming removed 5 bases from V and 2 bases from J; junction bases left unmatched: 6. The CDR3 contains 15 residues. Germline V gene sequence: CDR1 MDHEN, CDR2 SYDVKM. The CDR3, as DNA: TGTGCCAGCAGTCAAACCGGGACAGGGAACTATGGCTACACCTTC. It specifies CASSQTGTGNYGYTF.

This sequence joins TRBV6-6 and TRBJ1-1, with a possible D match to TRBD1 (6 bases). CDR3 size: 14 residues. Germline CDR1 MNHNY, CDR2 SVGAGI (reference sequence). V dropped 5 bases and J dropped 0 bases, with 10 bases sitting between them. Here the CDR3 reads CASSRTEMNTEAFF. The DNA of the CDR3 is TGTGCCAGCAGTCGGACAGAGATGAACACTGAAGCTTTCTTT.

J is TRBJ2-5 and V is TRBV18; TRBD2 matches at 10 bases. CDR3 length: 17 amino acids. Looked up from germline, CDR1 is KGHSH and CDR2 is LQKENI. The ends lost 3 bases at V and 5 bases at J; junction bases unmatched: 12. For the CDR3, the DNA is TGTGCCAGCTCACCCCAACAAGCGGGGGGGCCGGAGGAGACCCAGTACTTC. Translated, it gives CASSPQQAGGPEETQYF.

This clone was seen a few times. The genes are TRBV28 and TRBJ1-2, with TRBD1 identical over 8 bases. CDR1 and CDR2 from the germline V gene are MDHEN and SYDVKM. Germline trimming cut 5 bases from V and 2 bases from J; bases unmatched to any gene: 10. This CDR3 is 16 amino acids long. DNA of the CDR3: TGTGCCAGCAGTCTAAGGACAGGGTTAAAGAACTATGGCTACACCTTC. Protein: CASSLRTGLKNYGYTF.